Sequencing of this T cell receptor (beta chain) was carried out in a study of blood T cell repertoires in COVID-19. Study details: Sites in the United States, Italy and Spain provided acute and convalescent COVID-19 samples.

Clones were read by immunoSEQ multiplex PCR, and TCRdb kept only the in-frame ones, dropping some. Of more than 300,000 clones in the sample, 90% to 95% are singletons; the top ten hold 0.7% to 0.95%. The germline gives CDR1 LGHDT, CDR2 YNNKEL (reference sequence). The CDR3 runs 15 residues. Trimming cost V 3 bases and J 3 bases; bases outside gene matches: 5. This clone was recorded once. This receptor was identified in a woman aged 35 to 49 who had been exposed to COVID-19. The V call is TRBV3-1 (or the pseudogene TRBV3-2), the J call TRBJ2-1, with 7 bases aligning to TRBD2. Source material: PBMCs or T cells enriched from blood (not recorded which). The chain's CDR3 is CASSQRERNYNEQFF. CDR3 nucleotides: TGTGCCAGCAGCCAGCGGGAGAGGAACTACAATGAGCAGTTCTTC.